The sequence of this T cell receptor (beta chain) was determined in a study of blood T cell repertoires in COVID-19. Study details: Material from acute and convalescent COVID-19 was sourced from the United States, Italy and Spain. T cells, B-cell-depleted T cells, or PBMCs provided the cDNA or gDNA that served as material.

One Seattle source followed patients from active infection through their disease course. Original processing methods: Quantification of nucleated cells was approximated via reference gene primer amplification. This table comes from immunoSEQ multiplex PCR, and its TCRdb copy is limited to in-frame clones, with some not included. The V and J calls and clone size were taken over from that table, and D and trimming were inferred from the DNA. The profile shows 84,000 or so clones, roughly three quarters of them singletons. This CDR3 region has 14 residues. V dropped 4 bases and J dropped 9 bases, with 16 bases sitting between them. CDR1 and CDR2 from the germline V gene are LGHNA and YNFKEQ.

Sequencing input: peripheral blood. This TCR was sampled from a man in his 60s with COVID-19, enrolled during active disease. The rearrangement joins TRBV4-2 to TRBJ2-1; the D gene is possibly TRBD2 (5 bases). The CDR3 DNA reads as TGTGCCAGCAGCCGGACTTCTACCCAAGGTGAGCAGTTCTTC. It specifies CASSRTSTQGEQFF.